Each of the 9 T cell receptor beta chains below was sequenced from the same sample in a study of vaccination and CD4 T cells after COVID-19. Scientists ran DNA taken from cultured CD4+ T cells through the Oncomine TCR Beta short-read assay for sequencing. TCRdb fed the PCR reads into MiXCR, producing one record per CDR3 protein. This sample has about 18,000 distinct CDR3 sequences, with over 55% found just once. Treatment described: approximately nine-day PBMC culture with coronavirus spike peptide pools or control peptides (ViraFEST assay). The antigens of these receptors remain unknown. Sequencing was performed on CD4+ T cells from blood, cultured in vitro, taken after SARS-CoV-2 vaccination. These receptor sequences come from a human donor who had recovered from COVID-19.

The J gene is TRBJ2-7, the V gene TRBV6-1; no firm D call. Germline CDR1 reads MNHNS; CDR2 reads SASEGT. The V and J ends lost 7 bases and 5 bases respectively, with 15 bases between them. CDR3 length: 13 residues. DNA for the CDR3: TGTGCCAGCAATCGGGTGACATCCCACGAGCAGTACTTC. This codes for CASNRVTSHEQYF.

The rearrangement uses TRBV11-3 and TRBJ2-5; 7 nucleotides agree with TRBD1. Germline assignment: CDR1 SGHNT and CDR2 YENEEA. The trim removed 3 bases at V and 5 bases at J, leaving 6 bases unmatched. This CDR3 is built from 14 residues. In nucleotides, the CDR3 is TGTGCCAGCAGCTTGGACGGGACAGCGGAGACCCAGTACTTC. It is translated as CASSLDGTAETQYF.

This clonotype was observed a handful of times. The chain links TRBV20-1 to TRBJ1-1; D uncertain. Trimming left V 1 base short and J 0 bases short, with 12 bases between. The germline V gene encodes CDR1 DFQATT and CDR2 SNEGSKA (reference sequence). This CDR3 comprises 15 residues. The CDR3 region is CSARVGPLLNTEAFF. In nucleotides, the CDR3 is TGCAGTGCTAGAGTTGGGCCTTTGCTGAACACTGAAGCTTTCTTT.

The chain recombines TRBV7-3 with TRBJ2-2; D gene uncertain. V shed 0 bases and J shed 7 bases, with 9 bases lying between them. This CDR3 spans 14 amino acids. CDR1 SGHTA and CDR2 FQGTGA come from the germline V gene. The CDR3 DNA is TGTGCCAGCAGCTTAACTGACGCGGTCGGGGAGCTGTTTTTT. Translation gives CASSLTDAVGELFF.

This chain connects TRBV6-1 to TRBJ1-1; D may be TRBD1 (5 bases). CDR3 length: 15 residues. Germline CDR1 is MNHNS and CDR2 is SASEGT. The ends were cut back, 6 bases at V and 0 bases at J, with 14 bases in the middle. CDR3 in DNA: TGTGCCAGCAGCCACAGACAGATCATGAACACTGAAGCTTTCTTT. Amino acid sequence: CASSHRQIMNTEAFF.

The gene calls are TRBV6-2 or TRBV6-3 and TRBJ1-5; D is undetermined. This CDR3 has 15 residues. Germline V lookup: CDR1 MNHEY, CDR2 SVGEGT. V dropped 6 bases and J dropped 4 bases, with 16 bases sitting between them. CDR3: CASRVRGLGNQPQHF. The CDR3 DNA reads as TGTGCCAGCAGGGTTAGAGGGCTTGGGAATCAGCCCCAGCATTTT.

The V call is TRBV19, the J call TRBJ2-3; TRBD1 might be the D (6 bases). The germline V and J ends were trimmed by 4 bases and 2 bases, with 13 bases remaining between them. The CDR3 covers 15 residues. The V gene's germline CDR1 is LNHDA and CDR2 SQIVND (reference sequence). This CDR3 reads CASSSMGQHTDTQYF. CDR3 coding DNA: TGTGCCAGTAGTAGTATGGGACAACACACAGATACGCAGTATTTT.

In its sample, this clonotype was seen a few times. The CDR3, as DNA: TGTGCCAGCAGAGAATATAATTCACCCCTCCACTTT. Its translation is CASREYNSPLHF. The V and J genes are TRBV6-1 and TRBJ1-6; D remains ambiguous. Between the trimmed V and J ends, which lost 6 bases and 4 bases, there was a span of 4 bases. CDR3 size: 12 residues. Germline lookup yields CDR1 MNHNS and CDR2 SASEGT.

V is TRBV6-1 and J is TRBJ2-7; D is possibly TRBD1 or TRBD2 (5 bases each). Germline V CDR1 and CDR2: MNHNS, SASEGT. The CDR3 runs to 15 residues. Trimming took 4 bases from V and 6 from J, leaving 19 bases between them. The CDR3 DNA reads TGTGCCAGCAGTGGCACAGGTGGGCGCGGGTCCGAGCAGTACTTC. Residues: CASSGTGGRGSEQYF.